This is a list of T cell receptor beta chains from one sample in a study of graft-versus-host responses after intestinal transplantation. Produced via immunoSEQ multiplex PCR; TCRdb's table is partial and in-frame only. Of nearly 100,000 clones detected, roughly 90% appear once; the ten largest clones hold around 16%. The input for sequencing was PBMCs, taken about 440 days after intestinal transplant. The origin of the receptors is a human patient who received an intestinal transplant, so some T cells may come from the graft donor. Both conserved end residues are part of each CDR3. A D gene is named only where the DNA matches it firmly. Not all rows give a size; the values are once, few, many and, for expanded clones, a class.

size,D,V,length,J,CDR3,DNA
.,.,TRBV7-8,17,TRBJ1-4,CASSRVGGGAFDEKLFF,TGTGCCAGCAGCAGAGTCGGGGGTGGGGCTTTCGATGAAAAACTGTTTTTT
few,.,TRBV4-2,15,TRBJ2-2,CASSQDEAGTGELFF,TGTGCCAGCAGCCAAGATGAGGCGGGAACCGGGGAGCTGTTTTTT
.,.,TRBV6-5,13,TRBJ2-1,CASSYDDMNEQFF,TGTGCCAGCAGTTACGACGATATGAATGAGCAGTTCTTC
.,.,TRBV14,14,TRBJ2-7,CASSPLPSSYEQYF,TGTGCCAGCAGCCCCCTCCCAAGCTCCTACGAGCAGTACTTC
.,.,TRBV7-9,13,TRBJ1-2,CASSFQGSHGYTF,TGTGCCAGCAGCTTCCAGGGTAGCCATGGCTACACCTTC
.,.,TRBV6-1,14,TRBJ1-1,CASSDWAGRTEAFF,TGTGCCAGCAGTGATTGGGCCGGCCGGACTGAAGCTTTCTTT
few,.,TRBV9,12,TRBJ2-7,CASSAGGAGQYF,TGTGCCAGCAGCGCCGGAGGGGCTGGGCAGTACTTC
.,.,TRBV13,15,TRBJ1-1,CASSFPRPLNTEAFF,TGTGCCAGCAGCTTCCCGAGACCGCTGAACACTGAAGCTTTCTTT
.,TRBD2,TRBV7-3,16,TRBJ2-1,CASSLYGLAGGGEQFF,TGTGCCAGCAGCTTATACGGACTAGCGGGGGGAGGTGAGCAGTTCTTC
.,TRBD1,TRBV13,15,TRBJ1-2,CASSLGRTGQGGYTF,TGTGCCAGCAGCTTAGGCCGGACTGGACAGGGGGGCTACACCTTC
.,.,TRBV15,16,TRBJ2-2,CATSSDRAGDSGELFF,TGTGCCACCAGCAGTGATAGGGCAGGGGACTCCGGGGAGCTGTTTTTT
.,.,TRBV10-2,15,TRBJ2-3,CASSELGLLGDTQYF,TGCGCCAGCAGTGAGTTAGGGCTCCTGGGGGATACGCAGTATTTT
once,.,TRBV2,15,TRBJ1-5,CASSDPREGDQPQHF,TGTGCCAGCAGTGACCCCAGGGAAGGTGATCAGCCCCAGCATTTT
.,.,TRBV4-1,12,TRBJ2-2,CASSQRDGELFF,TGCGCCAGCAGCCAAAGGGACGGGGAGCTGTTTTTT
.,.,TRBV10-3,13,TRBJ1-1,CAINGPPNTEAFF,TGTGCCATCAACGGACCTCCTAACACTGAAGCTTTCTTT
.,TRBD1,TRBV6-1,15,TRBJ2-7,CASTHLGTGSYEQYF,TGTGCCAGCACCCATTTAGGGACAGGGTCCTACGAGCAGTACTTC
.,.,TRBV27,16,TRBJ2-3,CASSPWDLTSTDTQYF,TGTGCCAGCAGTCCCTGGGACTTAACTAGCACAGATACGCAGTATTTT
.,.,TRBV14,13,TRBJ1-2,CASSQDRGYGYTF,TGTGCCAGCAGCCAAGACAGGGGCTATGGCTACACCTTC
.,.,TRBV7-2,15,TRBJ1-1,CASSLVVRAPTEAFF,TGTGCCAGCAGCTTAGTTGTGAGGGCACCCACTGAAGCTTTCTTT
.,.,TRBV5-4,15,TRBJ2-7,CASSLGGPTSYEQYF,TGTGCCAGCAGCTTGGGGGGACCTACATCCTACGAGCAGTACTTC
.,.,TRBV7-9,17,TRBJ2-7,CASSSSLEGDIAQEQYF,TGTGCCAGCAGCTCTTCGCTGGAGGGTGATATAGCGCAAGAGCAGTACTTC
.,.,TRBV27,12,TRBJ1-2,CASSYSGYGYTF,TGTGCCAGCAGTTACTCGGGTTATGGCTACACCTTC
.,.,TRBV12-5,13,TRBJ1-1,CASGFERNTEAFF,TGTGCTAGTGGTTTTGAACGGAACACTGAAGCTTTCTTT
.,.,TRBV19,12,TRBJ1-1,CASRRQNTEAFF,TGTGCCAGTAGACGGCAGAACACTGAAGCTTTCTTT
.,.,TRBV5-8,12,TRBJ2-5,CASSFGPETQYF,TGTGCCAGCAGCTTCGGTCCAGAGACCCAGTACTTC
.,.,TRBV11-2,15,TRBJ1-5,CASSLTGESNQPQHF,TGTGCCAGCAGCTTAACAGGAGAGAGCAATCAGCCCCAGCATTTT
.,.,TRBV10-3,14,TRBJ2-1,CAISRGAGVNEQFF,TGTGCCATCAGTCGGGGGGCCGGGGTCAATGAGCAGTTCTTC
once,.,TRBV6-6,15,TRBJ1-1,CASTRGGFWNTEAFF,TGTGCCAGCACTAGGGGAGGCTTTTGGAACACTGAAGCTTTCTTT
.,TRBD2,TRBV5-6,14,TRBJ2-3,CASTRLAETDTQYF,TGTGCCAGCACTCGACTAGCGGAAACAGATACGCAGTATTTT
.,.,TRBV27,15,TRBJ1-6,CASSPRTVSGPTLHF,TGTGCCAGCAGCCCCCGCACGGTCTCGGGCCCCACCCTCCACTTT
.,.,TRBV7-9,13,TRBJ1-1,CASSPEVGTGAFF,TGTGCCAGCAGCCCGGAGGTGGGGACCGGAGCTTTCTTT
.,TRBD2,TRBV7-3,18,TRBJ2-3,CASSPGPPGGMIADTQYF,TGTGCCAGCAGCCCAGGGCCTCCGGGGGGGATGATCGCAGATACGCAGTATTTT
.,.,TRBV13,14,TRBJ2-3,CASSPGRRTDTQYF,TGTGCCAGCAGCCCCGGACGCCGCACAGATACGCAGTATTTT
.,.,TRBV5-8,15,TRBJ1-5,CASSTQGGWNQPQHF,TGTGCCAGCAGCACCCAGGGTGGGTGGAATCAGCCCCAGCATTTT
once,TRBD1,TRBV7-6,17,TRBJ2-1,CASSLGSRGQGYNEQFF,TGTGCCAGCAGCTTAGGTAGTAGGGGACAGGGTTACAATGAGCAGTTCTTC
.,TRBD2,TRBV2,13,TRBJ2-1,CAVGRGVNNEQFF,TGTGCCGTCGGGCGGGGGGTAAACAATGAGCAGTTCTTC
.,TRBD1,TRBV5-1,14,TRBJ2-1,CATHRGDIYNEQFF,TGCGCCACCCACAGGGGCGATATTTACAATGAGCAGTTCTTC
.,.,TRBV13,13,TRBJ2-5,CASSLRYQETQYF,TGTGCCAGCAGCCTCAGGTATCAAGAGACCCAGTACTTC